This T cell receptor beta chain was recovered during a study of blood T cells in healthy people across ages. Germline V gene lookup returns CDR1 SGHTA and CDR2 FQGNSA. The CDR3 totals 16 residues. Losses at the gene ends were 1 base for V and 1 base for J; bases not matched to a gene: 5. A second PCR of about 7 to 12 cycles used a sample-barcoded 5' primer and a J-beta primer mix. Using its own MiXCR run on the 5' RACE reads, TCRdb lists one record per CDR3 protein. The profile shows hundreds of thousands of distinct CDR3 sequences, about 25% of them singletons. The sample holds many counts of this clonotype. These same records also appear under a second study, on T cells of mothers and their children.

This chain joins TRBV7-2 and TRBJ2-5, with TRBD2 matching over 8 bases. Sequenced sample: blood. This clonotype originated in a boy aged 5-17 years in good health. CDR3 DNA sequence: TGTGCCAGCAGCTTAGTCGAGCGGGGGCGCCAAGAGACCCAGTACTTC. Its protein product is CASSLVERGRQETQYF.